The 3 T cell receptor beta chains given below trace back to one sample, sequenced in a study of PD-L1 blockade in urothelial cancer (dated by TCRdb to the late 2010s). The time point label corresponds to: peripheral blood 6 weeks after treatment start. Library preparation employed the immunoSEQ multiplex PCR assay. TCRdb carries this immuneACCESS record with in-frame sequences only. Its versions omit some clonotypes, under half of them owing to an unresolved V gene in the studies checked, with the rest unexplained. The sample data list about 91,000 clones, and roughly 80% of these were observed just once. Clones ranked in the top ten supply around 8% of the sample. Sequencing was performed on PBMCs, taken around atezolizumab (anti-PD-L1) treatment. All receptors derive from a man between 65 and 85 years old with urothelial cancer.

The chain joins TRBV7-2 to TRBJ2-1; D uncertain. This CDR3 is built from 16 residues. Trimming removed 5 bases from V and 0 bases from J, with 14 bases in between. Per the germline V gene, CDR1 is SGHTA and CDR2 is FQGNSA. The CDR3 region is CASSPLTESSYNEQFF. CDR3 coding DNA: TGTGCCAGCAGCCCCCTAACAGAGAGCTCCTACAATGAGCAGTTCTTC.

The rearrangement uses TRBV9 and TRBJ2-7; TRBD2 matches 11 bases. CDR1 and CDR2 (germline): SGDLS, YYNGEE. The trim removed 2 bases at V and 6 bases at J, leaving 7 bases unmatched. The CDR3 loop spans 15 amino acids. For the CDR3, the DNA is TGTGCCAGCAGCGTGGGGACTAGCGGTATTTTCGAGCAGTACTTC. This gives the protein CASSVGTSGIFEQYF.

This chain links TRBV9 with TRBJ2-3; D might be TRBD2 (6 bases). Trimming shortened V by 4 bases and J by 5 bases, and 17 bases separated the two germline ends. The germline gives CDR1 SGDLS, CDR2 YYNGEE. The CDR3 consists of 15 residues. CDR3 nucleotide sequence: TGTGCCAGCAGCCCGGGCTGGGGGGTGGGAGATACGCAGTATTTT. Amino acids: CASSPGWGVGDTQYF.